This T cell receptor beta chain was sequenced during a study of response to subunit inactivated influenza vaccine. Points on this clonotype: Its antigen is as yet unknown.

General study points: Authors suggested seasonal influenza vaccinations each recruit few new T cells.

TCRdb fed the RT-PCR reads into MiXCR, producing one record per CDR3 protein. The table lists 500,000 or so distinct CDR3 sequences, more than 15% of them singletons. CDR1 and CDR2 from the germline V gene are LGHNA and YSLEER. V trimming: 4 bases; J trimming: 7 bases; junction bases outside the gene matches: 3. The CDR3 extends over 14 amino acids. The sample in question was CD4+ T cells sorted from PBMCs, obtained roughly 24 months after vaccination. The rearrangement joins TRBV4-3 to TRBJ2-2; 10 positions agree with TRBD1. The TCR originated in a man between 50 and 75 years old who received an inactivated influenza vaccine. CDR3 residues: CASSRDRGGGELFF. CDR3 DNA: TGCGCCAGCAGCCGGGACAGGGGTGGCGGGGAGCTGTTTTTT.